The clone carrying this T cell receptor beta chain was seen only a few times. The target antigen is unknown. V dropped 5 bases and J dropped 2; count of bases not matched to a gene: 8. The CDR3 covers 16 residues. CDR1 KGHSH and CDR2 LQKENI come from the germline V gene. The data stem from a study of T cells in Graves' hyperthyroidism and ophthalmopathy. Findings and limits, study-wide: Ophthalmopathy got predicted by the model a median around 6.8 months before its onset. A model of 13 V-J pairs discriminated ophthalmopathy from stable hyperthyroidism.

TCR beta CDR3 regions were amplified from RNA transcripts. First-round RT-PCR of the TCR CDR3 relied on the HTBI primer set. TCRdb processed the multiplex PCR reads anew with MiXCR; each CDR3 protein has one entry. The data hold about 530,000 distinct CDR3 sequences, with 17% observed a single time. PBMCs stemmed from 10 ml fresh peripheral blood. The TCR comes from a woman under 30 with Graves' ophthalmopathy. The specimen sequenced was blood. The chain combines TRBV18 with TRBJ1-5, with 8 bases aligning to TRBD1. The CDR3 DNA reads as TGTGCCAGCTCAGGGACAGGCGGCGGGGGCAATCAGCCCCAGCATTTT. It translates to CASSGTGGGGNQPQHF.